The rows below give T cell receptor beta chains drawn from one sample of a study of blood T cell repertoires in COVID-19. The assay was immunoSEQ multiplex PCR, and TCRdb's table has in-frame clones only and misses some. The repertoire holds about 280,000 clones, with about nine tenths as singletons. Sequenced input: peripheral blood. The receptors originated from a middle-aged man with active or convalescent COVID-19. Each CDR3 is given with its conserved first and last residue. D genes are given only for firm matches. The listing skips clone size in some rows; elsewhere it reads once, few, many or a size class.

cdr3_nt	cdr3_aa	clone_size	v_call	j_call	cdr3_length	d_call
TGCGCCAGCAGTGAGTGGGGACAGTGGACAGGGGGTTACAATGAGCAGTTCTTC	CASSEWGQWTGGYNEQFF	-	TRBV10-2	TRBJ2-1	18	TRBD1
TGTGCCTGGAGTCGACACCGCCAAGAGACCCAGTACTTC	CAWSRHRQETQYF	-	TRBV30	TRBJ2-5	13	-
TGCGCCAGCAGACTTCGGACTAGCGGGGGCCAAGCCTACAATGAGCAGTTCTTC	CASRLRTSGGQAYNEQFF	-	TRBV4-1	TRBJ2-1	18	TRBD2
TGTGCCTGGAGCGACCCTAGACAGAGGGGGAAGCGGTATGGCTACACCTTC	CAWSDPRQRGKRYGYTF	-	TRBV30	TRBJ1-2	17	-
TGTGCCAGCAGCCAATCGGCGGTTTCACCCCTCCACTTT	CASSQSAVSPLHF	-	TRBV16	TRBJ1-6	13	-
TGTGCCAGTAGCGTGGGGGCCCCGGGCGAGCAGTACTTC	CASSVGAPGEQYF	-	TRBV19	TRBJ2-7	13	-
TGCGCCAGCAGCTTGGCGACAGGGGATACTGGCTACACCTTC	CASSLATGDTGYTF	-	TRBV5-1	TRBJ1-2	14	TRBD1
TGTGCCAGTAGACCGGGACTAGCGGGAGGGCGGGACACCGGGGAGCTGTTTTTT	CASRPGLAGGRDTGELFF	once	TRBV19	TRBJ2-2	18	TRBD2
TGTGCCAGCCGCGGGACAGGGGAACAGCCCCAGCATTTT	CASRGTGEQPQHF	-	TRBV2	TRBJ1-5	13	TRBD1
TGTGCCAGCAGTGAAGGTCTAGCGGGGGGGCGAGATACGCAGTATTTT	CASSEGLAGGRDTQYF	once	TRBV2	TRBJ2-3	16	TRBD2
TGTGCCAGCAGCCCCCCCAGCGGGACCTATGGCTACACCTTC	CASSPPSGTYGYTF	-	TRBV6-5	TRBJ1-2	14	-
TGTGCCAGCAGTTTAGCCAACAGGGGTGGCTACACCTTC	CASSLANRGGYTF	-	TRBV27	TRBJ1-2	13	TRBD1
TGCAGTGCTAGACAGGGGGATGGCTACACCTTC	CSARQGDGYTF	-	TRBV20-1	TRBJ1-2	11	TRBD1
TGTGCCAGCACGCGCTCCGGGGCCAACGTCCTGACTTTC	CASTRSGANVLTF	few	TRBV27	TRBJ2-6	13	-
TGTGCCAGCAGCGTAGACGGCAGCGTAAATTCACCCCTCCACTTT	CASSVDGSVNSPLHF	-	TRBV9	TRBJ1-6	15	-
TGTGCCAGCAGCCTCAGGAGGGACAGCCCCTACAATGAGCAGTTCTTC	CASSLRRDSPYNEQFF	once	TRBV11-3	TRBJ2-1	16	-
TGTGCCAGCTCACTCGACCAGGGGGCGAGGTACGAGCAGTACTTC	CASSLDQGARYEQYF	-	TRBV18	TRBJ2-7	15	TRBD1
TGTGCCATCAGTGAAGAGGGGGACTATGGCTACACCTTC	CAISEEGDYGYTF	-	TRBV10-3	TRBJ1-2	13	-
TGTGCCAGCAGTTTAGCTCTGAGCCCCTACAATGAGCAGTTCTTC	CASSLALSPYNEQFF	-	TRBV27	TRBJ2-1	15	-
TGTGCCAGCAGCCAAGGTACAGGCCCCTTTAGGACACCCCTCCACTTT	CASSQGTGPFRTPLHF	-	TRBV3-1/TRBV3-2	TRBJ1-6	16	-
TGTGCCAGCAGCACTAACAGGGATGGGGTGGACAATGAGCAGTTCTTC	CASSTNRDGVDNEQFF	-	TRBV7-9	TRBJ2-1	16	-
TGCGCCAGCAGCCAAGTTTTGAGGAAGGAGCAGTACTTC	CASSQVLRKEQYF	-	TRBV4-1	TRBJ2-7	13	-
TGTGCCAGCAGTGAGGACAGGGCCAACTATGGCTACACCTTC	CASSEDRANYGYTF	-	TRBV2	TRBJ1-2	14	TRBD1
TGTGCCAGCAGTGCCACAGGGACCCCCGGGGCGGAGGAGCAGTACTTC	CASSATGTPGAEEQYF	-	TRBV9	TRBJ2-7	16	-
TGTGCCAGCAGTTTATGGCGGGGGGGATCCTACAATGAGCAGTTCTTC	CASSLWRGGSYNEQFF	few	TRBV27	TRBJ2-1	16	TRBD2
TGTGCCAGCAGCGGTGAAAGGGGGCCCTACGAGCAGTACTTC	CASSGERGPYEQYF	-	TRBV9	TRBJ2-7	14	TRBD1
TGTGCCAGCAGCTTATATCCCCTAGCGGGGAGCGAGCAGTACTTC	CASSLYPLAGSEQYF	-	TRBV11-2	TRBJ2-7	15	TRBD2
TGTGCCAGTCACCTCGACAGGGGTGACTACAATGAGCAGTTCTTC	CASHLDRGDYNEQFF	once	TRBV2	TRBJ2-1	15	TRBD1
TGTGCTAGTGGTTTGGAGCTTGAAGCTTTCTTT	CASGLELEAFF	-	TRBV12-5	TRBJ1-1	11	-
TGTGCCAGCAGCGCTGACAGAGTCTTATATAGCACCGGGGAGCTGTTTTTT	CASSADRVLYSTGELFF	-	TRBV9	TRBJ2-2	17	-
TGTGCCAGTAGTATCGGGGGGCTACAAGGCTACACCTTC	CASSIGGLQGYTF	-	TRBV19	TRBJ1-2	13	-
TGTGCCAGCTCACCACTAGAGGAATCCACGTACAATGAGCAGTTCTTC	CASSPLEESTYNEQFF	-	TRBV18	TRBJ2-1	16	-
TGTGCCAGCAGCCACCGGGACAGCCCATACAATGAGCAGTTCTTC	CASSHRDSPYNEQFF	-	TRBV7-8	TRBJ2-1	15	TRBD1
TGCGCCAGCAGGCGACAGGGGGCAGGCTACGAGCAGTACTTC	CASRRQGAGYEQYF	-	TRBV5-1	TRBJ2-7	14	TRBD1
TGCAGCGTGGGAGGGGGACTAGCGGGAGAGACCCAGTACTTC	CSVGGGLAGETQYF	once	TRBV29-1	TRBJ2-5	14	TRBD2
TGTGCCAGCAGTGACCGGCAGGGAAGTGAAAAACTGTTTTTT	CASSDRQGSEKLFF	-	TRBV6-1	TRBJ1-4	14	-
TGTGCCAGCAGCCTAGCGGGAGGTCGAATCGGGGAGCTGTTTTTT	CASSLAGGRIGELFF	-	TRBV5-4	TRBJ2-2	15	TRBD2
TGCGCCAGCACCCCGGGACAGGGTAGGACTGAAGCTTTCTTT	CASTPGQGRTEAFF	-	TRBV4-1	TRBJ1-1	14	TRBD1
TGTGCCAGCAGTCCCGGGATGGGGCAGCCCCAGCATTTT	CASSPGMGQPQHF	-	TRBV6-5	TRBJ1-5	13	-
TGTGCCAGCAGCTTTGCAGGGATCAGTGAAAAACTGTTTTTT	CASSFAGISEKLFF	few	TRBV11-2	TRBJ1-4	14	-
TGTGCCAGCAGTTCTATACAGGGCTATGGCTACACCTTC	CASSSIQGYGYTF	-	TRBV27	TRBJ1-2	13	-
TGTGCCAGCAGCCTGGGGACTCCTAATCAGCCCCAGCATTTT	CASSLGTPNQPQHF	-	TRBV7-9	TRBJ1-5	14	-
TGTGCCAGCAGTCAAGGACAGGGGCTTGGCAATCAGCCCCAGCATTTT	CASSQGQGLGNQPQHF	-	TRBV27	TRBJ1-5	16	TRBD1
TGTGCCAGCAGTTTCCGGAGGACGGGCTCTGGAAACACCATATATTTT	CASSFRRTGSGNTIYF	-	TRBV28	TRBJ1-3	16	-
TGTGCCAGCAGAGCCACCGGGACAGGGGGGAAACTGTTTTTT	CASRATGTGGKLFF	few	TRBV7-9	TRBJ1-4	14	TRBD1
TGTGCCAGCAGCACGGGACAGGTCACCACCGGGGAGCTGTTTTTT	CASSTGQVTTGELFF	-	TRBV5-5	TRBJ2-2	15	TRBD1
TGCGCCAGCAGAGACGGACAGGGAGGAAACATTCAGTACTTC	CASRDGQGGNIQYF	once	TRBV5-1	TRBJ2-4	14	TRBD1
TGCGCCAGCAGCCAAGTCGTGGCAGGGGGTAATGAAAAACTGTTTTTT	CASSQVVAGGNEKLFF	-	TRBV4-1	TRBJ1-4	16	TRBD1
TGTGCCAGCAGCCCCGACAGATCCAATCAGCCCCAGCATTTT	CASSPDRSNQPQHF	-	TRBV7-9	TRBJ1-5	14	-